One T cell receptor (beta chain) is described in this entry. This sample is drawn from a study of blood T cell repertoires in COVID-19. About the study: Acute and convalescent COVID-19 samples came from the United States, Italy and Spain. The cDNA or gDNA used as material had been derived from T cells, B-cell-depleted T cells, or PBMCs.

Per the original methods: Amplification of reference gene primers was used by the study to estimate nucleated cell counts. The method was immunoSEQ multiplex PCR; TCRdb's version includes in-frame clones alone and lacks a portion of them. The DNA gave D and trimming, while V, J and clone size come from that table. Among 100,000 to 150,000 clones listed, around 64% were seen once. The receptor's source is a human donor with acute or convalescent COVID-19. The donor label of this sample is uncertain. Sample: peripheral blood.

This CDR3 is CATSDRSTASYGYTF. DNA of the CDR3: TGTGCCACCAGTGATAGATCGACAGCCAGCTATGGCTACACCTTC. The V and J genes are TRBV24-1 and TRBJ1-2; D is perhaps TRBD1 (5 bases). CDR3 length equals 15 residues. V shed 3 bases and J shed 4 bases, with 14 bases lying between them. The germline V gene has CDR1 KGHDR and CDR2 SFDVKD.